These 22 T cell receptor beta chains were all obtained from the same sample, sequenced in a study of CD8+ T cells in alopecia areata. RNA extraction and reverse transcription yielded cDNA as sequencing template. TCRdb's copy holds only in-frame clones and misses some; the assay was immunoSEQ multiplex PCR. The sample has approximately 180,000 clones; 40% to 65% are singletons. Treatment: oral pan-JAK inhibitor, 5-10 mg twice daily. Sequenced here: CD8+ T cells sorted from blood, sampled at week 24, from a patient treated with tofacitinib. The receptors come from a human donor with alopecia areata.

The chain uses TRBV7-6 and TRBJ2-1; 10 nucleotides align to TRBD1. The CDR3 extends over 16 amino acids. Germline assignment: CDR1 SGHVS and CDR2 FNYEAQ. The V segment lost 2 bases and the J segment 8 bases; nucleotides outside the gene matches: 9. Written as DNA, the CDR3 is TGTGCCAGCAGCTTAAGTGGACAGGGGGACGTCCATGAGCAGTTCTTC. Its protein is CASSLSGQGDVHEQFF.

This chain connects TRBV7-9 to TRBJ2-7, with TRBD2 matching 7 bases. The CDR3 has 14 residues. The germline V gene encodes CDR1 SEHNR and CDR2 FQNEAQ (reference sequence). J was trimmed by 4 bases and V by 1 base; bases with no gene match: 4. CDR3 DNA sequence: TGTGCCAGCAGCTTAGGGGCGGGGGAGTACGAGCAGTACTTC. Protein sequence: CASSLGAGEYEQYF.

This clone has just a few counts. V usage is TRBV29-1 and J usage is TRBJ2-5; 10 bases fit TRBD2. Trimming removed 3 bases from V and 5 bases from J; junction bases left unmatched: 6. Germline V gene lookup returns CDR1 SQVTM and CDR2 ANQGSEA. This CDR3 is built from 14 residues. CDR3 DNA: TGCAGCGTTGAGCCTAGCGGGGGTTTGGAGACCCAGTACTTC. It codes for CSVEPSGGLETQYF.

CDR3 amino acids: CASSLYRGGEQYF. The DNA of the CDR3 is TGTGCCAGCAGTCTCTACAGGGGTGGGGAGCAGTACTTC. The V and J genes are TRBV27 and TRBJ2-7; TRBD1 matches 7 bases. Germline V gives CDR1 MNHEY, CDR2 SMNVEV (reference sequence). The V and J ends lost 5 bases and 7 bases, in that order; junction bases with no gene match: 8. This CDR3 region has 13 residues.

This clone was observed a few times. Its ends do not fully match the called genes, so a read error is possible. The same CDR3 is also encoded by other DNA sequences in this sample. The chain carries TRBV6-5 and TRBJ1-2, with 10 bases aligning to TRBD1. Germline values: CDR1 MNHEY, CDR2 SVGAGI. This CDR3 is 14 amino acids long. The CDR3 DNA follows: TGCGCCAGCAGCCTTGACAGGGGGCGGAGAGGCTACACCTTC. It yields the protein CASSLDRGRRGYTF.

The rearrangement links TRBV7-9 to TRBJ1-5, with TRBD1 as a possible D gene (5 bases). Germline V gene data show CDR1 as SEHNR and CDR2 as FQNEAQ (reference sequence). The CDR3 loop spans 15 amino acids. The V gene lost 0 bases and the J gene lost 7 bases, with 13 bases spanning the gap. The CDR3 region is CASSLAPGEDQPQHF. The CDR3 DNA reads TGTGCCAGCAGCTTAGCGCCGGGGGAGGACCAGCCCCAGCATTTT.

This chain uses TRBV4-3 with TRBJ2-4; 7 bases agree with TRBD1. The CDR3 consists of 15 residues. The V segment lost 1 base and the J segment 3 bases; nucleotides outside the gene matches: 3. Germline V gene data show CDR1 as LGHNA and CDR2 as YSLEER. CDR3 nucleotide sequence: TGCGCCAGCAGCCAAGCGTGGGACAGCAAAAACATTCAGTACTTC. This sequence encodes CASSQAWDSKNIQYF.

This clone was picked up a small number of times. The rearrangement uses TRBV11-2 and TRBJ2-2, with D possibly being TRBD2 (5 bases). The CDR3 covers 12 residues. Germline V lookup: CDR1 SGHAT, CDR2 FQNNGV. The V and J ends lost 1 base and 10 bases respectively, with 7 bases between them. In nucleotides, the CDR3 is TGTGCCAGCAGCTTAGCGGGGTCGGAGCTGTTTTTT. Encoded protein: CASSLAGSELFF.

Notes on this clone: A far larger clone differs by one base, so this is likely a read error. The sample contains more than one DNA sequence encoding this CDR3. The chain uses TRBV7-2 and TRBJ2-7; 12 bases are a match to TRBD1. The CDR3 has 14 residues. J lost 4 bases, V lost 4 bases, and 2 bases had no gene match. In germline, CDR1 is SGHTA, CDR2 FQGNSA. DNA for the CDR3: TGTGCCAGCAGCTCGGGACAGGGGGCTTACGAGCAGTACTTC. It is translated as CASSSGQGAYEQYF.

For the CDR3, the DNA is TGCGCCAGCAGCCAAGCGGGAACCCAATACGAGCAGTACTTC. Amino acid sequence: CASSQAGTQYEQYF. The chain joins TRBV4-1 to TRBJ2-7; possible D gene TRBD2, 5 bases. CDR3 length: 14 residues. Looked up from germline, CDR1 is MGHRA and CDR2 is YSYEKL. Trimming pared 1 base from V and 4 bases from J, leaving 11 bases between.

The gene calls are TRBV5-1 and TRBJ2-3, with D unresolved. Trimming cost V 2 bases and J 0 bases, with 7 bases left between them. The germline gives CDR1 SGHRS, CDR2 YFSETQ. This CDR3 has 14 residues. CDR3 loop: CASSFYSSTDTQYF. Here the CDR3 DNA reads TGCGCCAGCAGCTTTTATTCTAGCACAGATACGCAGTATTTT.

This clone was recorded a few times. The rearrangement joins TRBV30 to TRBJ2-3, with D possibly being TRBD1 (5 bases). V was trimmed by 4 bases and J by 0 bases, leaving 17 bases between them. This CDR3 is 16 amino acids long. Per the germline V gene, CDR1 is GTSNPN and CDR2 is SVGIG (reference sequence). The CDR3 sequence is CAWTLDIPSSTDTQYF. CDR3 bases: TGTGCCTGGACGCTGGACATACCCTCTAGCACAGATACGCAGTATTTT. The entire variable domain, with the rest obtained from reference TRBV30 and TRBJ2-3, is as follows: SQTIHQWPATLVQPVGSPLSLECTVEGTSNPNLYWYRQAAGRGLQLLFYSVGIGQISSEVPQNLSASRPQDRQFILSSKKLLLSDSGFYLCAWTLDIPSSTDTQYFGPGTRLTVL.

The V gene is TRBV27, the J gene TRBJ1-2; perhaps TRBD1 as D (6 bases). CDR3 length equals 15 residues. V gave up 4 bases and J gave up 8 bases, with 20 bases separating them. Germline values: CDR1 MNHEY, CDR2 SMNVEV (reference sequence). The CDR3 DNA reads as TGTGCCAGCAGTTCGACCCTACAGGGTCCAGGAGGCTACACCTTC. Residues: CASSSTLQGPGGYTF.

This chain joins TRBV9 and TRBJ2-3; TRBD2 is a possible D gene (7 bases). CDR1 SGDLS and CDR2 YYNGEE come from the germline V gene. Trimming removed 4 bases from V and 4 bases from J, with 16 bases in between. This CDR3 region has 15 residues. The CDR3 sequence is CASSFNREGADTQYF. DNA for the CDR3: TGTGCCAGCAGCTTCAACAGGGAGGGCGCAGATACGCAGTATTTT.

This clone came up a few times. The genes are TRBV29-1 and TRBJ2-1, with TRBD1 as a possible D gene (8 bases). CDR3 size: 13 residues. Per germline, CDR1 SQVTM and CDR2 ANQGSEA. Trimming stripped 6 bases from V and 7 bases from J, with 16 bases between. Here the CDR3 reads CSVLTGEGNEQFF. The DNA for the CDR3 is TGCAGCGTCCTGACAGGGGAGGGTAATGAGCAGTTCTTC.

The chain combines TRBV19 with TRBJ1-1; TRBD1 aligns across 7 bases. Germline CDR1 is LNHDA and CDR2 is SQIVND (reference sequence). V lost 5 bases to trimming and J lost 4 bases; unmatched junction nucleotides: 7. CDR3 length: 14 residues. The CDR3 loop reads CASSLRQGGTEAFF. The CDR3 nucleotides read TGTGCCAGTAGTCTCAGACAGGGAGGCACTGAAGCTTTCTTT.

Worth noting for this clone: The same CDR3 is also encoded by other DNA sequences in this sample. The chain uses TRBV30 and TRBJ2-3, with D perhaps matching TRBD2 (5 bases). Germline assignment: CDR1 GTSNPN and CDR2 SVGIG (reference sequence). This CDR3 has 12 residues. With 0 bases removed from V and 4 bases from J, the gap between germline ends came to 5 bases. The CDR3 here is CAWSVRADTQYF. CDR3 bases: TGTGCCTGGAGTGTGCGGGCAGATACGCAGTATTTT.

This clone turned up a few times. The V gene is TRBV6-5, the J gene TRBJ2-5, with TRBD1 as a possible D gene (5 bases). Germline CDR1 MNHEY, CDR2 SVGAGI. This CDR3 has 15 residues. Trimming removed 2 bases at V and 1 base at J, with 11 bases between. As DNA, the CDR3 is TGTGCCAGCAGTTACACTTTGGGGCTCCAAGAGACCCAGTACTTC. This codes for CASSYTLGLQETQYF.

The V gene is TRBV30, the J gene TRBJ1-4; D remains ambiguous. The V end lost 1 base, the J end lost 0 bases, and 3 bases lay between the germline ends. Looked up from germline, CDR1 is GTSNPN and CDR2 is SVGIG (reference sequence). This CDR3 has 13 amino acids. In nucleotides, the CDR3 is TGTGCCTGGAGTGGTTCAACTAATGAAAAACTGTTTTTT. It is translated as CAWSGSTNEKLFF.

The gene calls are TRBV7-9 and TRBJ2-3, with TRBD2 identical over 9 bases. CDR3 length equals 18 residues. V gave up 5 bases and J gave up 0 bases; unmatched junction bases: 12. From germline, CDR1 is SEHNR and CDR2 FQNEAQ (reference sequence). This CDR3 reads CASSPFGGGASSTDTQYF. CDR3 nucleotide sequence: TGTGCCAGCAGCCCCTTTGGCGGGGGGGCCTCTAGCACAGATACGCAGTATTTT.

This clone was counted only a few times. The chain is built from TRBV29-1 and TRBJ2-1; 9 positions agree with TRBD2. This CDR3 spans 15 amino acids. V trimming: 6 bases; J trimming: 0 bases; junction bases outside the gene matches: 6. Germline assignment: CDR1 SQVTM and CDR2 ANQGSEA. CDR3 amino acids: CSVATSGSSYNEQFF. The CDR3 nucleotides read TGCAGCGTCGCGACTAGCGGAAGCTCCTACAATGAGCAGTTCTTC.

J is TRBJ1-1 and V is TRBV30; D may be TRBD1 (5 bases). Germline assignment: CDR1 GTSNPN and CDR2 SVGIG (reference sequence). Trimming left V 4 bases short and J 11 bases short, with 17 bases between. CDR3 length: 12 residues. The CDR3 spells CAWTGLSFEAFF. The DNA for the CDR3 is TGTGCCTGGACAGGGTTAAGTTTTGAGGCTTTCTTT.